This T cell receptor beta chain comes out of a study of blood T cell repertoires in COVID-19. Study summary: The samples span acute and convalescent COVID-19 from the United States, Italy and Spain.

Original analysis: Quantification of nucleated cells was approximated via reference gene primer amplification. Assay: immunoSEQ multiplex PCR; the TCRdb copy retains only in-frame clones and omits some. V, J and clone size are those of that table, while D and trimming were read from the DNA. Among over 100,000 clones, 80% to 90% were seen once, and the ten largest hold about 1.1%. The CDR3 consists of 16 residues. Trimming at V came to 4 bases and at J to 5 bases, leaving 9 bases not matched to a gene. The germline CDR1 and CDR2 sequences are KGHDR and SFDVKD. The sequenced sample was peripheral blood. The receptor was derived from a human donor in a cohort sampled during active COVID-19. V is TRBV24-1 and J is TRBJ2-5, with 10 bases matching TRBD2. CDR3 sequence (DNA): TGTGCCACCAGTGAGGTTAGCGGGAGGCTGGGGGAGACCCAGTACTTC. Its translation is CATSEVSGRLGETQYF.